The 14 T cell receptor beta chains below come from one sample, sequenced in a study of metastatic and nonmetastatic thyroid tumors. Among the patients, none had received any treatment before thyroid surgery. MiXCR re-clonotyped the PCR reads for TCRdb. The repertoire includes roughly 20,000 clones, less than 40% of them detected once, and 8% to 10% sits in the top ten. Material: tumor tissue. These receptors all stem from a male donor with papillary thyroid cancer or a benign thyroid nodule (not recorded which). Some clones in this sample may be carry-over from other donors' samples.

This clone counts as medium-sized. This chain joins TRBV7-2 and TRBJ1-4; D perhaps matches TRBD1 (6 bases). CDR3 length: 15 residues. V was pared by 6 bases and J by 8 bases, with 19 bases between. CDR1 and CDR2 from the germline V gene are SGHTA and FQGNSA. CDR3 residues: CASSRRGGGGEKLFF. CDR3 DNA sequence: TGTGCCAGCAGTAGGAGGGGGGGCGGAGGGGAAAAACTGTTTTTT.

V and J are TRBV7-2 and TRBJ1-2; D is possibly TRBD1 (6 bases). CDR1 is SGHTA, CDR2 FQGNSA, per germline. This CDR3 region has 14 residues. The germline V and J ends were trimmed by 2 bases and 9 bases, with 16 bases remaining between them. The CDR3 loop reads CASSLQGPLWCYTF. The CDR3 nucleotides are TGTGCCAGCAGCTTACAGGGGCCTTTATGGTGCTACACCTTC.

There are many counts of this clone. The chain recombines TRBV25-1 with TRBJ2-2; a weak D match, TRBD2 (6 bases). CDR3 length: 15 residues. With 8 bases removed from V and 3 bases from J, the gap between germline ends came to 16 bases. Germline values: CDR1 MGHDK, CDR2 SYGVNS. CDR3 DNA: TGTGCCAGCCGTCCGGGACTCAGAGACACCGGGGAGCTGTTTTTT. It yields the protein CASRPGLRDTGELFF.

The V call is TRBV20-1, the J call TRBJ2-7, with 7 bases identical to TRBD2. This CDR3 has 13 residues. Trimming took 6 bases from V and 6 from J; bases not matched to a gene: 11. Germline V gives CDR1 DFQATT, CDR2 SNEGSKA (reference sequence). For the CDR3, the DNA is TGCAGTGCCACTGGACTAGGGGCCCTCGAGCAGTACTTC. Translation gives CSATGLGALEQYF.

This clone showed up many times. The chain has TRBV6-5 and TRBJ2-7; no clear D gene. Germline V gives CDR1 MNHEY, CDR2 SVGAGI. The V and J ends lost 2 bases and 5 bases respectively, with 16 bases between them. This CDR3 is built from 15 residues. The CDR3 DNA reads as TGTGCCAGCAGTTACACGTCTGGGGTCGACGACGAGCAGTACTTC. It codes for CASSYTSGVDDEQYF.

The CDR3 nucleotides read TGTGCCAGCCGACAGGGAAATCTTTACGAGCAGTACTTC. This sequence encodes CASRQGNLYEQYF. The chain couples TRBV19 to TRBJ2-7; 7 bases are a match to TRBD1. V lost 9 bases to trimming and J lost 4 bases; unmatched junction nucleotides: 9. The germline V gene has CDR1 LNHDA and CDR2 SQIVND (reference sequence). The CDR3 loop spans 13 amino acids.

The CDR3 spells CASSFGQGYEQYF. The CDR3 bases are TGTGCCAGCAGTTTTGGGCAGGGTTACGAGCAGTACTTC. The V and J genes are TRBV28 and TRBJ2-7, with D perhaps matching TRBD1 (5 bases). Germline-derived CDR1 and CDR2 are MDHEN and SYDVKM. The CDR3 totals 13 residues. V lost 3 bases and J 4 bases, leaving 10 bases between the germline ends.

The rearrangement links TRBV11-3 to TRBJ2-2; D may be TRBD2 (6 bases). The CDR3 has 13 amino acids. In germline, CDR1 is SGHNT, CDR2 YENEEA. V was clipped by 1 base and J by 6 bases, with 6 bases between them. The CDR3 DNA reads TGTGCCAGCAGCTTAGGGGACTCCGGGGAGCTGTTTTTT. It translates to CASSLGDSGELFF. Full variable domain (remainder filled in from reference TRBV11-3 and TRBJ2-2): EAGVVQSPRYKIIEKKQPVAFWCNPISGHNTLYWYLQNLGQGPELLIRYENEEAVDDSQLPKDRFSAERLKGVDSTLKIQPAELGDSAVYLCASSLGDSGELFFGEGSRLTVL.

This clone was picked up a small number of times. The rearrangement joins TRBV2 to TRBJ1-1; TRBD1 aligns across 8 bases. V lost 10 bases to trimming and J lost 5 bases; unmatched junction nucleotides: 3. The CDR3 consists of 11 residues. Per germline, CDR1 SNHLY and CDR2 FYNNEI. CDR3 region: CANTGGTEAFF. CDR3 nucleotides: TGTGCCAATACAGGGGGGACTGAAGCTTTCTTT. Filled out from reference TRBV2 and TRBJ1-1, the complete variable domain reads EPEVTQTPSHQVTQMGQEVILRCVPISNHLYFYWYRQILGQKVEFLVSFYNNEISEKSEIFDDQFSVERPDGSNFTLKIRSTKLEDSAMYFCANTGGTEAFFGQGTRLTVV.

This clone was observed a handful of times. The genes are TRBV19 and TRBJ1-1, with 8 positions matching TRBD1. Trimming at V came to 6 bases and at J to 2 bases, leaving 8 bases not matched to a gene. The CDR3 totals 15 residues. From germline, CDR1 is LNHDA and CDR2 SQIVND (reference sequence). CDR3 in DNA: TGTGCCAGTAGGGGACGGACAGGGCTCAACACTGAAGCTTTCTTT. This encodes CASRGRTGLNTEAFF.

The chain carries TRBV30 and TRBJ1-4; 7 bases agree with TRBD1. Germline V gene sequence: CDR1 GTSNPN, CDR2 SVGIG (reference sequence). V gave up 2 bases and J gave up 1 base; unmatched junction bases: 1. The CDR3 consists of 14 residues. CDR3 sequence reads: CAWSWTGTNEKLFF. DNA for the CDR3: TGTGCCTGGAGTTGGACAGGAACTAATGAAAAACTGTTTTTT.

Many counts were recorded for this clone. The V and J genes are TRBV14 and TRBJ2-3; TRBD2 might be the D (6 bases). Per germline, CDR1 SGHDN and CDR2 FVKESK. Trimming removed 1 base at V and 1 base at J, with 12 bases between. The CDR3 totals 16 residues. CDR3 amino acids: CASSQVRRAGTDTQYF. The CDR3 nucleotides are TGTGCCAGCAGCCAAGTACGGAGGGCGGGCACAGATACGCAGTATTTT. The whole variable domain, remainder taken from reference TRBV14 and TRBJ2-3, is EAGVTQFPSHSVIEKGQTVTLRCDPISGHDNLYWYRRVMGKEIKFLLHFVKESKQDESGMPNNRFLAERTGGTYSTLKVQPAELEDSGVYFCASSQVRRAGTDTQYFGPGTRLTVL.

This clone was observed once. The V gene is TRBV7-9, the J gene TRBJ2-7, with TRBD2 identical over 7 bases. Germline assignment: CDR1 SEHNR and CDR2 FQNEAQ (reference sequence). The CDR3 covers 14 residues. V lost 3 bases, J lost 3 bases, and 5 bases stayed unmatched. CDR3 residues: CASSFEGGSYEQYF. The CDR3 nucleotides are TGTGCCAGCAGCTTTGAGGGAGGGAGCTACGAGCAGTACTTC.

This clone has more than one count but fewer than ten. Possible read error: a much larger clone is one base away. This chain connects TRBV11-2 to TRBJ2-1; D gene unclear. Germline assignment: CDR1 SGHAT and CDR2 FQNNGV. The CDR3 is 12 residues long. CDR3 loop: CANSFQENEQFF. DNA for the CDR3: TGTGCCAACAGCTTTCAGGAAAATGAGCAGTTCTTC. Based on the CDR3 plus reference TRBV11-2 and TRBJ2-1, the full variable domain is EAGVAQSPRYKIIEKRQSVAFWCNPISGHATLYWYQQILGQGPKLLIQFQNNGVVDDSQLPKDRFSAERLKGVDSTLKIQPAKLEDSAVYLCANSFQENEQFFGPGTRLTVL.